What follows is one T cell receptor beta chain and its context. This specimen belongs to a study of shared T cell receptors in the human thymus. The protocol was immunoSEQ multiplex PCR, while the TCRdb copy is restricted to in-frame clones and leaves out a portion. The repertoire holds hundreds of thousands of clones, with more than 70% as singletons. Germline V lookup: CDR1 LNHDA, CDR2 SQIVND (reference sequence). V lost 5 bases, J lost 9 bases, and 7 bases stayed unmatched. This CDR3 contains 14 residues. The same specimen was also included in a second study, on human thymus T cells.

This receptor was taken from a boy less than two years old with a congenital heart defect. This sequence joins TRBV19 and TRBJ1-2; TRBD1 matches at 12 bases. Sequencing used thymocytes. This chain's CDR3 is CASSPTGQGASYTF. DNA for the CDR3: TGTGCCAGTAGTCCCACGGGACAGGGGGCAAGCTACACCTTC.